The next 23 T cell receptor beta chains were all read from a single sample in a study of T cells after yellow fever vaccination. One entry per CDR3 protein results from TCRdb running MiXCR on the 5' RACE reads. The table shows 600,000 to 750,000 distinct CDR3 sequences, with 9% to 15% occurring only once. The sequencing here drew on PBMCs, taken on the day of the yellow fever booster vaccination. Receptors originate from a man aged 25 to 40 who received the YFV17D yellow fever vaccine.

CDR3 sequence (DNA): TGTGCCAGCAGTTACTCGGGGACTATCCATGAGCAGTTCTTC. Its translation: CASSYSGTIHEQFF. This chain joins TRBV6-2 or TRBV6-3 and TRBJ2-1; TRBD2 matches 7 bases. The CDR3 is 14 residues long. J gave up 8 bases and V 0 bases, and 4 bases lay outside the gene matches. CDR1 is MNHEY, CDR2 SVGEGT, per germline.

This clonotype was picked up a small number of times. The CDR3: CASSLVGGQGAGELFF. CDR3 nucleotide sequence: TGTGCCAGCAGCTTAGTAGGGGGGCAGGGAGCCGGGGAGCTGTTTTTT. The chain joins TRBV7-2 to TRBJ2-2; D tentatively reads TRBD1 or TRBD2 (6 bases each). Trimming pared 1 base from V and 6 bases from J, leaving 15 bases between. CDR1 is SGHTA, CDR2 FQGNSA, per germline. The CDR3 spans 16 residues.

In DNA, the CDR3 is TGCAGCGTTGATTATGACGATCCGAAGCAGTTCTTC. Amino acid sequence: CSVDYDDPKQFF. V is TRBV29-1 and J is TRBJ2-1, with D unresolved. Germline-derived CDR1 and CDR2 are SQVTM and ANQGSEA. The CDR3 is 12 residues long. V lost 3 bases to trimming and J lost 11 bases, with 14 bases between them.

V is TRBV6-1 and J is TRBJ1-1; TRBD1 is a possible D gene (6 bases). The CDR3 consists of 15 residues. The germline V gene encodes CDR1 MNHNS and CDR2 SASEGT. V was clipped by 7 bases and J by 0 bases, with 15 bases between them. The CDR3 is CASKPSGQMNTEAFF. The CDR3 coding sequence is TGTGCCAGCAAACCGAGTGGACAGATGAACACTGAAGCTTTCTTT.

This clonotype has ten or more counts. The chain employs TRBV28 and TRBJ2-3; no clear D. V lost 6 bases and J lost 0, with 10 bases in between. From germline, CDR1 is MDHEN and CDR2 SYDVKM. CDR3 length: 14 amino acids. The CDR3 DNA follows: TGTGCCAGCAGCCGAACAACTAGCACAGATACGCAGTATTTT. Residues: CASSRTTSTDTQYF. Drawing the rest from reference TRBV28 and TRBJ2-3, the complete variable domain is DVKVTQSSRYLVKRTGEKVFLECVQDMDHENMFWYRQDPGLGLRLIYFSYDVKMKEKGDIPEGYSVSREKKERFSLILESASTNQTSMYLCASSRTTSTDTQYFGPGTRLTVL.

The chain joins TRBV7-9 to TRBJ2-3; D remains ambiguous. V was cut by 5 bases and J by 4 bases, with 16 bases left in between. From germline, CDR1 is SEHNR and CDR2 FQNEAQ (reference sequence). This CDR3 comprises 15 residues. The CDR3 loop is CASSPKGPGPDTQYF. The CDR3 nucleotides are TGTGCCAGCAGCCCTAAAGGGCCGGGCCCAGATACGCAGTATTTT.

This clonotype was seen ten or more times. The CDR3 DNA is TGTGCCACCAGCGAACTGGACAGGAACACCGGGGAGCTGTTTTTT. As protein: CATSELDRNTGELFF. The chain links TRBV15 to TRBJ2-2, with D maybe TRBD1 (6 bases). With 5 bases removed from V and 1 base from J, the gap between germline ends came to 11 bases. This CDR3 contains 15 residues. The germline V gene encodes CDR1 LNHNV and CDR2 YYDKDF (reference sequence).

This clonotype was counted between two and nine times. The gene calls are TRBV12-3 or TRBV12-4 and TRBJ1-2; D gene unclear. Trimming shortened V by 4 bases and J by 0 bases, and 6 bases separated the two germline ends. The CDR3 covers 13 residues. CDR3 nucleotides: TGTGCCAGCAGTTCTCCAGCTAACTATGGCTACACCTTC. This sequence encodes CASSSPANYGYTF.

In its sample, this clonotype was seen a few times. The genes are TRBV29-1 and TRBJ2-1; 10 bases map to TRBD2. V trimming: 3 bases; J trimming: 12 bases; junction bases outside the gene matches: 8. There are 13 residues in the CDR3. Germline values: CDR1 SQVTM, CDR2 ANQGSEA. The CDR3 nucleotides read TGCAGCGTTGAGGCTAGCGGGAGTGATCGGCAGTTCTTC. Translated: CSVEASGSDRQFF.

The chain recombines TRBV4-3 with TRBJ2-1; 14 nucleotides match TRBD2. V shed 2 bases, J shed 9 bases, and the junction held 6 bases outside the gene matches. This CDR3 contains 16 residues. CDR1 LGHNA and CDR2 YSLEER come from the germline V gene. DNA of the CDR3: TGCGCCAGCAGCCAACAACCGGGACTAGCGGGAGTTGAGCAGTTCTTC. Its translation is CASSQQPGLAGVEQFF.

This clonotype appeared a few times. Sequence at one end of the junction differs from germline and may be a read error. The chain uses TRBV10-3 and TRBJ2-5; D remains ambiguous. Germline V gene lookup returns CDR1 ENHRY and CDR2 SYGVKD. The CDR3 has 14 amino acids. CDR3 loop: CAISEGVGGETQYF. In nucleotides, the CDR3 is TGTGCCATCAGTGAGGGGGTCGGTGGAGAGACCCAGTACTTT.

V gene TRBV11-3 combines with J gene TRBJ2-1; the match to TRBD1 covers 11 bases. V shed 5 bases and J 9 bases; nucleotides not matched to a gene: 9. CDR3 size: 15 residues. CDR1 is SGHNT, CDR2 YENEEA, per germline. CDR3 sequence (DNA): TGTGCCAGCAGCAGGACAGGGGGCGAACCGGGTGAGCAGTTCTTC. As protein: CASSRTGGEPGEQFF.

This clonotype was seen only a few times. The chain employs TRBV12-3 or TRBV12-4 and TRBJ2-3; D may be TRBD2 (5 bases). V lost 6 bases to trimming and J lost 5 bases, with 12 bases between them. This CDR3 contains 13 residues. The DNA of the CDR3 is TGTGCCAGCAGCACGTTACTAGAAGATACGCAGTATTTT. Translating it yields CASSTLLEDTQYF.

The DNA for the CDR3 is TGTGCCAGCAGCTACGTTGGACAGGGCCGGGGGGAGCTGTTTTTT. Residues: CASSYVGQGRGELFF. The chain has TRBV7-2 and TRBJ2-2; 8 positions match TRBD1. V was clipped by 4 bases and J by 8 bases; unmatched bases: 9. Germline loops: CDR1 SGHTA, CDR2 FQGNSA. This CDR3 has 15 amino acids.

This clonotype has a count of ten or more. The chain couples TRBV5-1 to TRBJ2-2; the D is unclear. Germline CDR1 reads SGHRS; CDR2 reads YFSETQ. The CDR3 totals 14 residues. Trimming left V 1 base short and J 2 bases short, with 6 bases between. The CDR3 here is CASSLLSNTGELFF. The CDR3 DNA sequence: TGCGCCAGCAGCTTGTTGTCAAACACCGGGGAGCTGTTTTTT.

The chain has TRBV6-5 and TRBJ2-1; D assignment may be TRBD1 or TRBD2 (6 bases each). The V end was cut by 1 base, the J end by 5 bases, with 24 bases between. The CDR3 length is 19 residues. The germline V gene has CDR1 MNHEY and CDR2 SVGAGI. The chain's CDR3 is CASSYWTGAEGGKDNEQFF. The CDR3 DNA reads as TGTGCCAGCAGTTACTGGACGGGAGCGGAGGGGGGAAAGGACAATGAGCAGTTCTTC.

The chain has TRBV20-1 and TRBJ2-7; 9 bases line up with TRBD1. V dropped 7 bases and J dropped 9; count of bases not matched to a gene: 16. The length of the CDR3 is 14 residues. The germline CDR1 and CDR2 sequences are DFQATT and SNEGSKA (reference sequence). The CDR3 nucleotides are TGCAGTGTCAGGGCGGCGGGACAGGGATCGTCGCAGTACTTC. Translating it yields CSVRAAGQGSSQYF.

V is TRBV6-1 and J is TRBJ2-7; D is unresolved. V lost 8 bases and J lost 2, with 16 bases in between. This CDR3 has 14 residues. Germline loops: CDR1 MNHNS, CDR2 SASEGT. For the CDR3, the DNA is TGTGCCAGCGGGGAACGGCAGGCAGCCTACGAGCAGTACTTC. Translating it yields CASGERQAAYEQYF.

This chain links TRBV20-1 with TRBJ2-1; TRBD2 might be the D (6 bases). Trimming pared 4 bases from V and 0 bases from J, leaving 10 bases between. There are 14 residues in the CDR3. Germline CDR1 and CDR2: DFQATT and SNEGSKA (reference sequence). The DNA of the CDR3 is TGCAGTGCTAAGGACGGGAGCTCCTACAATGAGCAGTTCTTC. Amino acids: CSAKDGSSYNEQFF.

The chain employs TRBV29-1 and TRBJ2-7, with a possible D match to TRBD1 (5 bases). Germline assignment: CDR1 SQVTM and CDR2 ANQGSEA. The V gene lost 8 bases and the J gene lost 8 bases, with 16 bases spanning the gap. The CDR3 loop spans 11 amino acids. The CDR3 loop reads CSRDSCRKQYF. CDR3 in DNA: TGCAGCCGAGACAGCTGCCGGAAGCAGTACTTC.

This clonotype was observed a few times. The chain couples TRBV12-5 to TRBJ2-5; D remains unclear. Germline V gene data show CDR1 as LGHNT and CDR2 as FRNRAP. V lost 7 bases and J lost 2, with 14 bases in between. The CDR3 runs to 14 residues. The CDR3 region has the DNA TGTGCTAGTGCCAACGCTAGGGTTCAAGAGACCCAGTACTTC. Translating it yields CASANARVQETQYF.

The chain uses TRBV10-2 and TRBJ2-5; 8 nucleotides match TRBD2. The germline gives CDR1 WSHSY, CDR2 SAAADI. The CDR3 is made up of 16 amino acids. The junction had 7 bases not matched to a gene; V was cut back by 3 bases and J by 1 base. Here the CDR3 DNA reads TGCGCCAGCAGTGAAAGGTTAGCGGGGCTCCAAGAGACCCAGTACTTC. This codes for CASSERLAGLQETQYF.

The chain uses TRBV5-1 and TRBJ2-7, with D perhaps matching TRBD1 (8 bases). Germline V CDR1 and CDR2: SGHRS, YFSETQ. V lost 1 base, J lost 3 bases, and 11 bases lay in between. The CDR3 contains 14 residues. The CDR3: CASSLYRGGYEQYF. The CDR3 region has the DNA TGCGCCAGCAGCTTGTACAGGGGGGGCTACGAGCAGTACTTC.